Following are 32 T cell receptor beta chains from one sample sequenced in a study of blood T cells in healthy people across ages. A J-beta primer mix and a sample-barcoded 5' primer were used in a second PCR of roughly 7 to 12 cycles. TCRdb re-derived calls from the 5' RACE reads in MiXCR, one entry per CDR3 protein. The table includes about 1.6 million distinct CDR3 sequences, roughly 32% detected once. The sample taken for sequencing was blood. Receptors originate from a woman in her twenties or thirties in good health.

Only a few counts were recorded for this clonotype. The CDR3, as DNA: TGCGCCAGCAGCCAAGATGGGACAGCTAATGAAAAACTGTTTTTT. Translation gives CASSQDGTANEKLFF. This rearrangement joins TRBV4-1 to TRBJ1-4, with 7 nucleotides matching TRBD1. After removal of 0 bases from V and 3 bases from J, the junction contained 1 base not matched to a gene. This CDR3 has 15 residues. Germline V gene data show CDR1 as MGHRA and CDR2 as YSYEKL.

The V and J genes are TRBV5-1 and TRBJ2-1; D gene ambiguous. Germline assignment: CDR1 SGHRS and CDR2 YFSETQ. The CDR3 is 14 residues long. The V end was cut by 6 bases, the J end by 5 bases, with 15 bases between. Here the CDR3 DNA reads TGCGCCAGCACAGAAACCGACCCGGACAATGAGCAGTTCTTC. Protein product: CASTETDPDNEQFF.

This clonotype has ten or more counts. This chain connects TRBV28 to TRBJ2-3, with D tentatively TRBD2 (5 bases). V lost 5 bases and J lost 0, with 12 bases in between. This CDR3 region has 15 residues. Germline-derived CDR1 and CDR2 are MDHEN and SYDVKM. This chain's CDR3 is CASSPQRRSTDTQYF. For the CDR3, the DNA is TGTGCCAGCAGTCCACAGCGGAGGAGCACAGATACGCAGTATTTT.

This sequence joins TRBV4-2 and TRBJ2-5, with TRBD2 as a possible D gene (6 bases). The CDR3 runs to 12 residues. Germline assignment: CDR1 LGHNA and CDR2 YNFKEQ. V shed 10 bases and J shed 0 bases, with 9 bases lying between them. CDR3 bases: TGTGCCACCCGGGACTACCAAGAGACCCAGTACTTC. Translation: CATRDYQETQYF.

The rearrangement links TRBV9 to TRBJ2-7; TRBD1 or TRBD2 may be the D gene (5 bases each). Trimming left V 3 bases short and J 3 bases short, with 16 bases between. The CDR3 is 15 amino acids. Germline loops: CDR1 SGDLS, CDR2 YYNGEE. In DNA, the CDR3 is TGTGCCAGCAGCGCAGGGAGAAACGGGTACTACGAGCAGTACTTC. This gives the protein CASSAGRNGYYEQYF.

CDR3 sequence reads: CASSEVSGGRADTQYF. The CDR3, as DNA: TGCGCCAGCAGTGAAGTTAGCGGGGGTAGGGCGGATACGCAGTATTTT. J is TRBJ2-3 and V is TRBV10-2, with TRBD2 matching 9 bases. The V and J ends lost 3 bases and 6 bases, in that order; junction bases with no gene match: 10. This CDR3 region has 16 residues. Germline V gene data show CDR1 as WSHSY and CDR2 as SAAADI.

In its sample, this clonotype was seen a few times. J is TRBJ2-7 and V is TRBV24-1; 8 bases agree with TRBD1. This CDR3 is 15 amino acids long. J was trimmed by 5 bases and V by 4 bases; bases with no gene match: 9. Germline CDR1 KGHDR, CDR2 SFDVKD. CDR3 sequence: CATSDTDRGSDEQYF. The CDR3 nucleotides read TGTGCCACCAGTGACACCGACAGGGGAAGCGACGAGCAGTACTTC.

This clonotype was detected ten times or more. The chain combines TRBV20-1 with TRBJ2-1; weak D call: TRBD2 (5 bases). Looked up from germline, CDR1 is DFQATT and CDR2 is SNEGSKA (reference sequence). The CDR3 covers 13 residues. The V end was cut by 7 bases, the J end by 3 bases, with 13 bases between. CDR3 coding DNA: TGCAGTGTGAGGGAGTTTAACTACAATGAGCAGTTCTTC. Its translation is CSVREFNYNEQFF.

Concerning this clonotype itself: A much more abundant neighbour one base away suggests this may be a read error. The genes are TRBV10-3 and TRBJ2-4, with D unclear. CDR1 ENHRY and CDR2 SYGVKD come from the germline V gene. The CDR3 is 12 residues long. The CDR3 here is CAISDSKNTQYF. Here the CDR3 DNA reads TGTGCCATCAGTGATTCCAAAAACACTCAGTACTTC.

In DNA, the CDR3 is TGCAGTGCTAGAGAGGGACTGGTCAATCAGCCCCAGCATTTT. As protein: CSAREGLVNQPQHF. This chain connects TRBV20-1 to TRBJ1-5, with D possibly TRBD1 on 5 matching bases. This CDR3 spans 14 amino acids. Germline CDR1 is DFQATT and CDR2 is SNEGSKA (reference sequence). Trimming took off 0 bases at V and 3 bases at J, with 9 bases between the two ends.

This clonotype was recorded a few times. The chain links TRBV7-3 to TRBJ2-3, with unresolved D. Germline CDR1 is SGHTA and CDR2 is FQGTGA. This CDR3 has 15 amino acids. V was pared by 4 bases and J by 4 bases, with 15 bases between. The CDR3 DNA is TGTGCCAGCAGCTCGCTGTCCTTCCGGGCAGATACGCAGTATTTT. Amino acid sequence: CASSSLSFRADTQYF.

The rearrangement links TRBV12-3 or TRBV12-4 to TRBJ2-5, with a possible D match to TRBD2 (5 bases). The CDR3 has 15 residues. Trimming stripped 2 bases from V and 1 base from J, with 11 bases between. The DNA of the CDR3 is TGTGCCAGCAGTTTAACTCCGGACTTCCAAGAGACCCAGTACTTC. This codes for CASSLTPDFQETQYF.

The V call is TRBV28, the J call TRBJ1-1; TRBD1 is a possible D gene (5 bases). Germline V lookup: CDR1 MDHEN, CDR2 SYDVKM. V was trimmed by 3 bases and J by 4 bases, leaving 15 bases between them. CDR3 length: 15 residues. Written as DNA, the CDR3 is TGTGCCAGCAGTTTCATCTCCAGGGCGGGCACTGAAGCTTTCTTT. Residues: CASSFISRAGTEAFF.

The chain carries TRBV2 and TRBJ2-3, with D tentatively TRBD2 (6 bases). With 3 bases removed from V and 5 bases from J, the gap between germline ends came to 18 bases. There are 16 residues in the CDR3. Germline assignment: CDR1 SNHLY and CDR2 FYNNEI. CDR3 region: CASSESPRGKVDTQYF. CDR3 nucleotides: TGTGCCAGCAGTGAGTCCCCTCGCGGGAAGGTAGATACGCAGTATTTT.

This clonotype was counted only a few times. The V and J genes are TRBV20-1 and TRBJ2-1, with D possibly TRBD2 on 5 matching bases. The CDR3 totals 17 residues. Trimming took off 6 bases at V and 0 bases at J, with 21 bases between the two ends. The germline CDR1 and CDR2 sequences are DFQATT and SNEGSKA (reference sequence). The CDR3 coding sequence is TGCAGTGCCGATTCCCCCGCCAGCGGCGGCTCCTACAATGAGCAGTTCTTC. Translation gives CSADSPASGGSYNEQFF.

The gene calls are TRBV28 and TRBJ1-6; D may be TRBD1 (5 bases). The ends were cut back, 8 bases at V and 7 bases at J, with 12 bases in the middle. Germline V gives CDR1 MDHEN, CDR2 SYDVKM. This CDR3 comprises 13 residues. CDR3 amino acids: CASYRTPNSPLHF. CDR3 nucleotides: TGTGCCAGCTACCGGACACCCAATTCACCCCTCCACTTT.

There are a few counts of this clonotype. The rearrangement uses TRBV12-3 or TRBV12-4 and TRBJ2-6; D is uncertain. The CDR3 loop spans 15 amino acids. With 0 bases removed from V and 2 bases from J, the gap between germline ends came to 5 bases. The CDR3 DNA is TGTGCCAGCAGTTTAGCCAAAGCTGGGGCCAACGTCCTGACTTTC. It specifies CASSLAKAGANVLTF.

This clonotype has just a few counts. J is TRBJ2-1 and V is TRBV12-3 or TRBV12-4, with 11 bases matching TRBD2. Trimming at V came to 7 bases and at J to 3 bases, leaving 2 bases not matched to a gene. This CDR3 is 14 amino acids long. The CDR3 region has the DNA TGTGCCAGCACGGGACTAGCGGACTACAATGAGCAGTTCTTC. It encodes CASTGLADYNEQFF.

This clonotype has only a few counts. The chain carries TRBV7-2 and TRBJ2-3; perhaps D is TRBD1 or TRBD2 (5 bases each). V gave up 5 bases and J gave up 0 bases, with 12 bases separating them. Per germline, CDR1 SGHTA and CDR2 FQGNSA. This CDR3 has 15 residues. CDR3 in DNA: TGTGCCAGCAGCGGACATGGGGGTAGCACAGATACGCAGTATTTT. Translating gives CASSGHGGSTDTQYF.

This clonotype turned up a few times. V usage is TRBV7-9 and J usage is TRBJ1-2, with 7 bases that match TRBD1. The germline gives CDR1 SEHNR, CDR2 FQNEAQ (reference sequence). The CDR3 loop spans 14 amino acids. The trim removed 4 bases at V and 6 bases at J, leaving 8 bases unmatched. CDR3 amino acids: CASSSDRVLHGYTF. In DNA form, the CDR3 reads TGTGCCAGCAGCTCTGACAGGGTCCTTCATGGCTACACCTTC.

This clonotype came up many times. The chain couples TRBV7-9 to TRBJ2-1; the match to TRBD2 covers 7 bases. The CDR3 is 17 residues long. From germline, CDR1 is SEHNR and CDR2 FQNEAQ (reference sequence). V shed 0 bases, J shed 0 bases, and the junction held 5 bases outside the gene matches. In DNA form, the CDR3 reads TGTGCCAGCAGCTTAGCGGGAGGGCCCAGCTCCTACAATGAGCAGTTCTTC. It encodes CASSLAGGPSSYNEQFF.

Remarks on this clonotype: The junction departs from the called germline gene at one end, perhaps through a read error. V gene TRBV10-3 combines with J gene TRBJ2-3; D unclear. Germline values: CDR1 ENHRY, CDR2 SYGVKD. The CDR3 covers 12 residues. The CDR3 sequence is CAISDGEYTRYF. The CDR3 DNA sequence: TGTGCCATCAGTGATGGGGAATATACGCGGTATTTT.

In regard to this clonotype: The junction departs from germline at one end; a sequencing error may be responsible. The CDR3 DNA follows: TGCGCCTGGAGTGTAGGGGGAGGGCCGGAGACCCAGTACTTC. Translation gives CAWSVGGGPETQYF. The chain couples TRBV30 to TRBJ2-5, with D tentatively TRBD2 (7 bases). Germline assignment: CDR1 GTSNPN and CDR2 SVGIG (reference sequence). This CDR3 has 14 amino acids. Based on the CDR3 plus reference TRBV30 and TRBJ2-5, the full variable domain is SQTIHQWPATLVQPVGSPLSLECTVEGTSNPNLYWYRQAAGRGLQLLFYSVGIGQISSEVPQNLSASRPQDRQFILSSKKLLLSDSGFYLCAWSVGGGPETQYFGPGTRLLVL.

This chain joins TRBV12-3 or TRBV12-4 and TRBJ2-2, with D hard to call. The CDR3 has 14 amino acids. V lost 3 bases and J lost 5, with 10 bases in between. In nucleotides, the CDR3 is TGTGCCAGCAGTTTCTTTCCCAGTACCGGGGAGCTGTTTTTT. As protein: CASSFFPSTGELFF.

This clonotype was found a few times. This chain uses TRBV7-2 with TRBJ2-1; no clear D. The CDR3 is made up of 18 amino acids. The V and J ends lost 3 bases and 5 bases respectively, with 23 bases between them. In germline, CDR1 is SGHTA, CDR2 FQGNSA. The CDR3, as DNA: TGTGCCAGCAGCTTGCGTCCTCTTCGGACCCGCGCCAACAATGAGCAGTTCTTC. Its translation is CASSLRPLRTRANNEQFF.

This clonotype showed up many times. The chain recombines TRBV4-1 with TRBJ2-7, with 7 bases identical to TRBD2. The germline V gene encodes CDR1 MGHRA and CDR2 YSYEKL. The CDR3 is 15 residues long. V lost 3 bases to trimming and J lost 4 bases; unmatched junction nucleotides: 9. CDR3: CASSQTGGSGYEQYF. CDR3 sequence (DNA): TGCGCCAGCAGCCAGACCGGGGGTAGCGGGTACGAGCAGTACTTC.

This chain joins TRBV4-1 and TRBJ1-2; D unclear. The V gene lost 1 base and the J gene lost 0 bases, with 12 bases spanning the gap. The germline V gene has CDR1 MGHRA and CDR2 YSYEKL. This CDR3 comprises 16 residues. The CDR3 protein is CASSQATATANYGYTF. DNA of the CDR3: TGCGCCAGCAGCCAAGCGACGGCTACAGCTAACTATGGCTACACCTTC.

This chain uses TRBV5-1 with TRBJ2-7; TRBD1 matches at 7 bases. The germline V gene has CDR1 SGHRS and CDR2 YFSETQ. The CDR3 runs to 17 residues. The ends lost 2 bases at V and 0 bases at J; junction bases unmatched: 11. The CDR3 DNA is TGCGCCAGCAGCTTACAACAGGGGTCCTCCTACTCCTACGAGCAGTACTTC. This codes for CASSLQQGSSYSYEQYF.

The table lists this clonotype with many counts. This chain joins TRBV29-1 and TRBJ2-7; D is uncertain. CDR1 and CDR2 from the germline V gene are SQVTM and ANQGSEA. This CDR3 comprises 12 residues. Trimming shortened V by 2 bases and J by 2 bases, and 7 bases separated the two germline ends. The chain's CDR3 is CSVEMATYEQYF. CDR3 in DNA: TGCAGCGTTGAAATGGCCACCTACGAGCAGTACTTC.

CDR3 nucleotide sequence: TGCAGTGCTAGATATGGGGGGTACACAGATACGCAGTATTTT. Protein: CSARYGGYTDTQYF. V gene TRBV20-1 combines with J gene TRBJ2-3, with D possibly TRBD2 on 6 matching bases. Germline loops: CDR1 DFQATT, CDR2 SNEGSKA (reference sequence). The CDR3 extends over 14 amino acids. The ends were cut back, 2 bases at V and 2 bases at J, with 11 bases in the middle.

This clonotype was detected ten times or more. V gene TRBV20-1 combines with J gene TRBJ2-7; the D call may be TRBD1 or TRBD2 (5 bases each). This CDR3 has 12 amino acids. Germline lookup yields CDR1 DFQATT and CDR2 SNEGSKA (reference sequence). V gave up 3 bases and J gave up 2 bases, with 8 bases separating them. The CDR3 loop is CSASGATYEQYF. Here the CDR3 DNA reads TGCAGTGCTAGCGGGGCCACCTACGAGCAGTACTTC.

The chain has TRBV7-8 and TRBJ2-7; D could derive from TRBD1 or TRBD2 (5 bases each). Germline-derived CDR1 and CDR2 are SGHVS and FQNEAQ. Trimming took 5 bases from V and 3 from J, leaving 14 bases between them. The CDR3 covers 14 residues. CDR3: CASSPWDGYYEQYF. The CDR3 DNA reads TGTGCCAGCAGCCCCTGGGACGGCTACTACGAGCAGTACTTC. The full variable domain, rest sourced from reference TRBV7-8 and TRBJ2-7, is GAGVSQSPRYKVAKRGQDVALRCDPISGHVSLFWYQQALGQGPEFLTYFQNEAQLDKSGLPSDRFFAERPEGSVSTLKIQRTQQEDSAVYLCASSPWDGYYEQYFGPGTRLTVT.